A single sample gave rise to the 25 T cell receptor beta chains below, sequenced in a study of tissue T cells after allogeneic stem cell transplantation (dated by TCRdb to between 2022 and 2023). The library was made by the immunoSEQ multiplex PCR assay. This immuneACCESS table, as held by TCRdb, lists in-frame sequences with V and J called but not all clones. Of the missing ones, under half trace to an unresolved V gene in checked studies; the others have no known cause. A total of 7,500 to 9,000 clones appear in this sample, 45% of them only once. Of the sample, under 2.5% is held by the ten largest clones. The time point label on this specimen signifies: mouse harvest day 7 after allogeneic transplant. Each mouse graft, delivered by tail vein injection, combined 10^6 splenic CD5+ T cells with 10^7 T-cell-depleted bone marrow cells. The sequenced sample was skin. Source of these receptors: a female BALB/c mouse given C57BL/6 T cells with graft-versus-host disease after an allogeneic hematopoietic cell transplant.

Comments on this clone: One end of the junction is discordant with germline, which a read error may explain. Gene names and germline refer to mouse. The CDR3 end lies 1 residue beyond the end of the read and is filled in from the germline J gene. The V call is TRBV20, the J call TRBJ2-7; the match to TRBD2 covers 11 bases. The CDR3 runs 12 residues. The germline CDR1 and CDR2 sequences are GFQATS and STVNSAI. The covered CDR3 bases are TGTGGTGCTCGGGACTGGGGGTATGAACAGTAC. Translated, it gives CGARDWGYEQY. The whole CDR3 protein is CGARDWGYEQYF.

Concerning this clone: Mouse germline and gene names are used. The missing CDR3 end, 1 residue past where the read stops, is filled in from the germline J gene. The chain carries TRBV26 and TRBJ2-5, with 7 bases identical to TRBD2. CDR1 is KGHPV and CDR2 is FQNQEV in the germline V gene (reference sequence). V lost 0 bases to trimming and J lost 5 bases; unmatched junction nucleotides: 2. This CDR3 region has 14 residues. CDR3 sequence reads: CASSLSHWGDTQYF. The DNA read from the CDR3 is TGTGCCAGCAGTCTGTCCCACTGGGGAGACACCCAGTAC.

This clone rates as medium-sized. Gene names and germline match the mouse. The read finishes 1 residue shy of the CDR3 end, and the germline J gene is used to complete it. The J gene is TRBJ2-1, the V gene TRBV4; 7 positions agree with TRBD2. V lost 5 bases and J lost 7; bases outside the gene matches: 8. The CDR3 spans 14 residues. Germline V CDR1 and CDR2: LGHDT, YNNKQL (reference sequence). The sequenced CDR3 bases are TGTGCCAGCAGCCTCGGGACTGTTGGGGCTGAGCAGTTC. Its protein product is CASSLGTVGAEQF. The full CDR3 reads CASSLGTVGAEQFF.

Points on this clone: Germline and genes: mouse. CDR3: CASSDAQGAYEQYF. The DNA read from the CDR3 is TGTGCCAGCAGTGATGCGCAGGGGGCCTATGAACAGTAC. V is TRBV13-3 and J is TRBJ2-7; 7 bases are shared with TRBD1. The read halts 1 residue ahead of the CDR3 end, with the missing end drawn from the germline J gene. This CDR3 comprises 14 residues. J was trimmed by 2 bases and V by 0 bases; bases with no gene match: 2. In germline, CDR1 is NNHDY, CDR2 SYVADS.

A word on this clone: Gene names denote mouse genes. The sequence runs out 1 residue before the end of the CDR3; the remainder is reconstructed from the germline J gene. This chain uses TRBV23 with TRBJ1-2. The CDR3 is 13 residues long. CDR1 is KGHTA, CDR2 FQNQQP, per germline. This chain's CDR3 is CSSSRRDGSDYTF. The sequenced CDR3 bases are TGCTCCAGCAGTCGAAGGGATGGCTCCGACTACACC. The variable domain in full, completed from reference TRBV23 and TRBJ1-2, reads DAAVTQKPRYLIKMKGQEAEMKCIPEKGHTAVFWYQQKQSKELKFLIYFQNQQPLDQIDMVKERFSAVCPSSSLCSLGIRTCEAEDSALYLCSSSRRDGSDYTFGSGTRLLVI.

Worth noting for this clone: The genes and germline here are from mouse. From the germline J gene comes the end of the CDR3, since the read stops 1 residue before it. The V call is TRBV13-3, the J call TRBJ2-4; D may be TRBD1 (6 bases). This CDR3 comprises 15 residues. CDR1 and CDR2 (germline): NNHDY, SYVADS. Trimming took 0 bases from V and 0 from J, leaving 8 bases between them. The CDR3 loop reads CASSDDRASQNTLYF. The part of the CDR3 DNA that was read is TGTGCCAGCAGTGATGACAGGGCTAGTCAAAACACCTTGTAC.

As for this clone: Gene names refer to mouse genes. The CDR3 is cut off 1 residue early in the read; its end comes from the germline J gene. The chain carries TRBV26 and TRBJ2-4, with D possibly TRBD2 on 5 matching bases. CDR1 is KGHPV and CDR2 is FQNQEV in the germline V gene (reference sequence). The V and J ends lost 1 base and 7 bases respectively, with 9 bases between them. The CDR3 spans 13 residues. The covered CDR3 bases are TGTGCCAGCAGTCTGTTGGGGAGGGACACCTTGTAC. This encodes CASSLLGRDTLY. The entire CDR3 sequence reads CASSLLGRDTLYF.

This clone was seen only a few times. Genes and germline come from the mouse. The DNA ends 1 residue before the CDR3 does, and the rest of the CDR3 is filled in from the germline J gene. The rearrangement joins TRBV26 to TRBJ2-2, with 8 bases identical to TRBD2. Germline V lookup: CDR1 KGHPV, CDR2 FQNQEV (reference sequence). CDR3 length: 15 amino acids. J gave up 2 bases and V 3 bases, and 2 bases lay outside the gene matches. CDR3 bases read: TGTGCCAGCAGTCTACACTGGGGGAACACCGGGCAGCTCTAC. The encoded protein is CASSLHWGNTGQLY. The complete CDR3 protein is CASSLHWGNTGQLYF.

On this clone itself: Genes and germline are mouse. The read finishes 1 residue shy of the CDR3 end, and the germline J gene is used to complete it. The rearrangement joins TRBV4 to TRBJ2-2; TRBD2 matches 10 bases. Germline loops: CDR1 LGHDT, CDR2 YNNKQL (reference sequence). The CDR3 runs to 14 residues. The junction had 3 bases not matched to a gene; V was cut back by 6 bases and J by 5 bases. CDR3 bases read: TGTGCCAGCAGAGTGACTGGGGGGACCGGGCAGCTCTAC. Its protein is CASRVTGGTGQLY. The CDR3 in full is CASRVTGGTGQLYF.

Concerning this clone: The gene names given are mouse names. The read stops 1 residue short of the end of the CDR3; the missing end is completed from the germline J gene. The chain links TRBV3 to TRBJ1-1; no clear D gene. The CDR3 is made up of 11 amino acids. Trimming removed 6 bases at V and 5 bases at J, with 7 bases between. CDR1 and CDR2 (germline): SNHLY, FYNGKV (reference sequence). CDR3 amino acids: CASSWETEVFF. The DNA read from the CDR3 is TGTGCCAGCAGTTGGGAAACAGAAGTCTTC.

This clone was seen only a few times. Gene names follow the mouse nomenclature. The read ends 1 residue shy of where the CDR3 ends; the end is completed using the germline J gene. V is TRBV14 and J is TRBJ1-6; 7 bases agree with TRBD1. TRBJ1-6 is an open reading frame whose function is uncertain. CDR1 is SGHDT, CDR2 FRDEAV, per germline. J lost 8 bases, V lost 3 bases, and 2 bases had no gene match. The CDR3 sequence is 13 residues long. CDR3 residues: CASSSGQYSPLYF. The part of the CDR3 DNA that was read is TGTGCCAGCAGTTCGGGACAGTATTCGCCCCTCTAC.

For this clone: Mouse gene names apply. The CDR3 extends 1 residue past the end of the read, so its final part is completed from the germline J gene. The chain links TRBV26 to TRBJ2-7; no definite D call. The V and J ends lost 2 bases and 0 bases respectively, with 8 bases between them. There are 14 residues in the CDR3. The germline V gene encodes CDR1 KGHPV and CDR2 FQNQEV (reference sequence). The CDR3 region is CASSLVVSSYEQYF. The CDR3 DNA, read in part, is TGTGCCAGCAGTCTGGTGGTGAGCTCCTATGAACAGTAC.

A remark on this clone: Gene names and germline match the mouse. Sequencing ends 1 residue short of the CDR3 end; the germline J gene provides the rest. The chain has TRBV3 and TRBJ1-1; D not certain. The CDR3 consists of 11 residues. Germline V gene data show CDR1 as SNHLY and CDR2 as FYNGKV (reference sequence). With 5 bases removed from V and 4 bases from J, the gap between germline ends came to 5 bases. CDR3: CASSPSTEVFF. Incomplete CDR3 DNA: TGTGCCAGCAGCCCCTCCACAGAAGTCTTC.

Details on this clone: Gene names and germline refer to mouse. The read terminates 1 residue before the CDR3 end, so the remaining end is supplied by the germline J gene. The chain combines TRBV2 with TRBJ2-7; 11 bases fit TRBD2. The V gene's germline CDR1 is LGHNA and CDR2 YSYQKL. Trimming cost V 4 bases and J 3 bases; bases outside gene matches: 5. The CDR3 has 15 residues. The CDR3 bases that were read are TGTGCCAGCAGCCGCTCCGGGACTGGGGGCTATGAACAGTAC. Translated, it gives CASSRSGTGGYEQY. The full CDR3 sequence reads CASSRSGTGGYEQYF.

This clone was observed a single time. Here the gene names and germline are mouse. The read ends 1 residue shy of where the CDR3 ends; the end is completed using the germline J gene. The chain recombines TRBV3 with TRBJ2-1; 10 bases map to TRBD2. CDR1 is SNHLY and CDR2 is FYNGKV in the germline V gene (reference sequence). CDR3 size: 14 residues. V trimming: 3 bases; J trimming: 6 bases; junction bases outside the gene matches: 2. CDR3 loop: CASSFLGGLAEQFF. The part of the CDR3 DNA that was read is TGTGCCAGCAGCTTCCTGGGGGGGCTTGCTGAGCAGTTC.

This clone came up a few times. The gene names here belong to mouse. The DNA ends 1 residue before the CDR3 does, and the rest of the CDR3 is filled in from the germline J gene. The rearrangement joins TRBV13-2 to TRBJ2-7; 7 bases agree with TRBD1. The V gene's germline CDR1 is NNHNN and CDR2 SYGAGS (reference sequence). The CDR3 covers 12 residues. The junction had 5 bases not matched to a gene; V was cut back by 5 bases and J by 6 bases. CDR3 sequence: CASGTGEGEQYF. The sequenced CDR3 bases are TGTGCCAGCGGAACAGGGGAGGGTGAACAGTAC.

For this clone: Genes and germline come from the mouse. The read gets to within 1 residue of the CDR3 end, and the germline J gene fills in the rest. This rearrangement joins TRBV16 to TRBJ2-7; 11 bases match TRBD1. This CDR3 spans 14 amino acids. Per the germline V gene, CDR1 is SGHSA and CDR2 is FRNQAP. J lost 7 bases, V lost 4 bases, and 6 bases had no gene match. The sequenced CDR3 bases are TGTGCAAGCAGCTCAAGGACAGGGGGCGGGGAACAGTAC. Protein sequence: CASSSRTGGGEQY. The whole CDR3 region reads CASSSRTGGGEQYF.

A note on this clone: Gene names and germline match the mouse. The read terminates 1 residue before the CDR3 end, so the remaining end is supplied by the germline J gene. Other DNA sequences of this sample code for an identical CDR3. The chain is built from TRBV26 and TRBJ1-1, with D perhaps matching TRBD1 (5 bases). Per germline, CDR1 KGHPV and CDR2 FQNQEV (reference sequence). The CDR3 totals 13 residues. V lost 4 bases to trimming and J lost 2 bases, with 8 bases between them. The covered CDR3 bases are TGTGCCAGCAGTCCGCAGGGTAACACAGAAGTCTTC. Its translation: CASSPQGNTEVF. The entire CDR3 protein reads CASSPQGNTEVFF.

Regarding this clone: All gene names here are mouse names. The read terminates 1 residue ahead of where the CDR3 ends, so the germline J gene completes it. The J gene is TRBJ2-3, the V gene TRBV19; either TRBD1 or TRBD2 may supply D (5 bases each). The CDR3 loop spans 13 amino acids. V was trimmed by 6 bases and J by 0 bases, leaving 8 bases between them. CDR1 is FNHDT, CDR2 SITEND, per germline (reference sequence). CDR3 region: CASTRDSAETLYF. The DNA read from the CDR3 is TGTGCCAGCACCCGGGACAGTGCAGAAACGCTGTAT. Drawing the rest from reference TRBV19 and TRBJ2-3, the complete variable domain is GGIITQTPKFLIGQEGQKLTLKCQQNFNHDTMYWYRQDSGKGLRLIYYSITENDLQKGDLSEGYDASREKKSSFSLTVTSAQKNEMAVFLCASTRDSAETLYFGSGTRLTVL.

As concerns this clone: Germline and genes: mouse. CDR3 DNA (partial): TGTGCCAGCTCTCTCGACTGGGGGGACCAAGACACCCAGTAC. This sequence encodes CASSLDWGDQDTQY. The entire CDR3 sequence reads CASSLDWGDQDTQYF. The chain links TRBV12-1 to TRBJ2-5; 10 positions match TRBD2. The CDR3 extends 1 residue past the end of the read, so its final part is completed from the germline J gene. The CDR3 is made up of 15 amino acids. From germline, CDR1 is SGHSN and CDR2 HYEKVE. V was pared by 0 bases and J by 1 base, with 0 bases of the junction left unmatched.

This clone turned up a few times. The gene names given are mouse names. The read ends 1 residue before the CDR3 terminus; that terminus is restored from the germline J gene. The chain couples TRBV15 to TRBJ1-1, with 9 bases matching TRBD1. The J segment lost 0 bases and the V segment lost 5 bases, leaving 1 base of the junction unmatched. Germline loops: CDR1 SGHND, CDR2 FRSKSL. This CDR3 comprises 14 residues. CDR3 bases read: TGTGCCAGCAGTCGACAGGGGGCAAACACAGAAGTCTTC. Its translation is CASSRQGANTEVF. The whole CDR3 sequence reads CASSRQGANTEVFF.

On this clone: The gene symbols are mouse symbols. The CDR3 end is not reached by the read, which stops 1 residue before it; the germline J gene fills it in. The chain couples TRBV29 to TRBJ2-3; 9 nucleotides agree with TRBD1. The CDR3 extends over 11 amino acids. CDR1 is MSHET, CDR2 SYDVDS, per germline. Trimming cost V 6 bases and J 8 bases; bases outside gene matches: 0. The DNA read from the CDR3 is TGTGCTAGCAGGGGACAGGGAACGCTGTAT. Translated: CASRGQGTLY. The entire CDR3 reads CASRGQGTLYF.

Note on this clone: Mouse gene names and germline throughout. The read gets to within 1 residue of the CDR3 end, and the germline J gene fills in the rest. The rearrangement uses TRBV31 and TRBJ1-1; D call uncertain. V lost 1 base and J 3 bases, leaving 6 bases between the germline ends. Per the germline V gene, CDR1 is GKSSPN and CDR2 is SITVG. The CDR3 runs 12 residues. The CDR3 DNA, read in part, is TGTGCCTGGAGTCCCCGGGACACAGAAGTCTTC. This sequence encodes CAWSPRDTEVF. The entire CDR3 is CAWSPRDTEVFF.

With respect to this clone: Gene names are mouse gene names. Incomplete CDR3 DNA: TGTGCCAGCAGTGCCCACCCCCAGTAC. The encoded protein is CASSAHPQY. The whole CDR3 is CASSAHPQYF. The chain employs TRBV13-1 and TRBJ2-5; D is undetermined. The DNA ends 1 residue before the CDR3 does, and the rest of the CDR3 is filled in from the germline J gene. The germline V gene encodes CDR1 NSHNY and CDR2 SYGAGN. The CDR3 is made up of 10 amino acids. Deletions cut 3 bases from V and 10 bases from J, with 6 bases between.

A word on this clone: Genes and germline are mouse. The read is 1 residue too short to cover the CDR3 end, so that end is filled in from the germline J gene. This sequence joins TRBV13-1 and TRBJ2-4; 10 nucleotides align to TRBD2. The CDR3 contains 16 residues. Germline V gene data show CDR1 as NSHNY and CDR2 as SYGAGN. The V and J ends lost 0 bases and 3 bases, in that order; junction bases with no gene match: 4. The covered CDR3 bases are TGTGCCAGCAGTGATGCAGACTGGGGGGACCAAAACACCTTGTAC. This codes for CASSDADWGDQNTLY. Given in full, the CDR3 is CASSDADWGDQNTLYF.